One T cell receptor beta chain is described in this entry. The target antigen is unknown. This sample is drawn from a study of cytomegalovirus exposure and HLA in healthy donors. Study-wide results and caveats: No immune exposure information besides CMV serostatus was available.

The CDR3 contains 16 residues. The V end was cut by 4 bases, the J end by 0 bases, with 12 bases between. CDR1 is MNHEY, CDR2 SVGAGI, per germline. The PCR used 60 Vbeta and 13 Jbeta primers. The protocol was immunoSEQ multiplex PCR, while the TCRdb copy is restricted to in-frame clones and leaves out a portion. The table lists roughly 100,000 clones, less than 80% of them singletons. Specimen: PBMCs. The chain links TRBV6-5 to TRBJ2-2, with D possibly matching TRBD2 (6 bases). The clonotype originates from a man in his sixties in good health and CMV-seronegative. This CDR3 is CASSSLADTNTGELFF. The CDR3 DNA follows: TGTGCCAGCAGTTCTTTAGCGGATACGAACACCGGGGAGCTGTTTTTT.